These T cell receptor beta chains were read from a single sample in a study of CD8+CD57+ T cells in acquired aplastic anemia. Via MiXCR, TCRdb re-called the reads, giving one row per CDR3 protein. The profile shows under 250,000 distinct CDR3 sequences, approximately 60% of them singletons. What was sequenced was sorted CD4+, CD8+, or CD8+CD57+ T cells (not recorded which) from PBMCs. These receptors all come from a human donor with aplastic anemia. Both conserved end residues are part of each CDR3. D genes are given only for firm matches. Clone size is stated in some rows and not others, as once, few, many or a class when expanded.

v_gene: TRBV4-1; abundance: NA; d_gene: NA; j_gene: TRBJ1-1; CDR3nt: TGCGCCAGCAGCCAAATAGGGGGAACTGAAGCTTTCTTT; CDR3aa: CASSQIGGTEAFF
v_gene: TRBV5-6; abundance: NA; d_gene: NA; j_gene: TRBJ1-2; CDR3nt: TGTGCCAGCAGCTCACAGGGCCCTGGCTACACCTTC; CDR3aa: CASSSQGPGYTF
v_gene: TRBV7-8; abundance: NA; d_gene: NA; j_gene: TRBJ1-2; CDR3nt: TGTGCCAGCAGCGTTCGGGCCGGAGGGGGCTACACCTTC; CDR3aa: CASSVRAGGGYTF
v_gene: TRBV7-2; abundance: once; d_gene: NA; j_gene: TRBJ2-1; CDR3nt: TGTGCCAGCAGCTTTGAGTACTCCAATGAGCAGTTCTTC; CDR3aa: CASSFEYSNEQFF
v_gene: TRBV7-3; abundance: NA; d_gene: NA; j_gene: TRBJ2-3; CDR3nt: TGTGCCAGCAGCCAAGATGGGGCAGGTGACGAGAATACGCAGTATTTT; CDR3aa: CASSQDGAGDENTQYF
v_gene: TRBV29-1; abundance: NA; d_gene: NA; j_gene: TRBJ2-1; CDR3nt: TGCAGCGTTGAAGGTCTTAGTTTGAGTGAGCAGTTCTTC; CDR3aa: CSVEGLSLSEQFF
v_gene: TRBV2; abundance: NA; d_gene: NA; j_gene: TRBJ1-1; CDR3nt: TGTGCCAGCTCGGGCAGGGGAGTATCGAACACTGAAGCTTTCTTT; CDR3aa: CASSGRGVSNTEAFF
v_gene: TRBV7-9; abundance: NA; d_gene: NA; j_gene: TRBJ2-5; CDR3nt: TGCGCCAGCGGGAGACAGGGCGGGCTCCAAGAGACCCAGTACTTC; CDR3aa: CASGRQGGLQETQYF
v_gene: TRBV5-6; abundance: NA; d_gene: TRBD1; j_gene: TRBJ2-3; CDR3nt: TGTGCCAGCAGCTTGAGGTTGACAGGGGGCGCAGATACGCAGTATTTT; CDR3aa: CASSLRLTGGADTQYF
v_gene: TRBV19; abundance: NA; d_gene: NA; j_gene: TRBJ1-5; CDR3nt: TGTGCCAGTAGCACAGGAGCGGGTAATCAGCCCCAGCATTTT; CDR3aa: CASSTGAGNQPQHF
v_gene: TRBV24-1; abundance: NA; d_gene: TRBD2; j_gene: TRBJ2-2; CDR3nt: TGTGCCACCAGTGACCCTCGAGCGGGAGGTCAGACCGGGGAGCTGTTTTTT; CDR3aa: CATSDPRAGGQTGELFF
v_gene: TRBV15; abundance: NA; d_gene: NA; j_gene: TRBJ2-1; CDR3nt: TGTGCCACCAGCAGCCCGAAGGAGGCGAATGAGCAGTTCTTC; CDR3aa: CATSSPKEANEQFF
v_gene: TRBV19; abundance: NA; d_gene: NA; j_gene: TRBJ2-5; CDR3nt: TGTGCCAGTAGTATTTCTGGGGGACTGGAGACCCAGTACTTC; CDR3aa: CASSISGGLETQYF
v_gene: TRBV24-1; abundance: few; d_gene: TRBD1; j_gene: TRBJ2-2; CDR3nt: TGTGCCACCAGTGATCTGGGACAGGGGGAGCTGTTTTTT; CDR3aa: CATSDLGQGELFF
v_gene: TRBV14; abundance: NA; d_gene: NA; j_gene: TRBJ2-2; CDR3nt: TGTGCCAGCAGCCCCTTTATGATAGCGAACACCGGGGAGCTGTTTTTT; CDR3aa: CASSPFMIANTGELFF
v_gene: TRBV15; abundance: few; d_gene: NA; j_gene: TRBJ2-7; CDR3nt: TGTGCCACCAGCAGAGATGGCAGTTCCTACGAGCAGTACTTC; CDR3aa: CATSRDGSSYEQYF
v_gene: TRBV20-1; abundance: NA; d_gene: NA; j_gene: TRBJ1-1; CDR3nt: TGCAGTGCCCCAAGACAGATGAACACTGAAGCTTTCTTT; CDR3aa: CSAPRQMNTEAFF
v_gene: TRBV19; abundance: NA; d_gene: NA; j_gene: TRBJ2-5; CDR3nt: TGTGCCAGTAGTATAGGGTTAGGGGAGACCCAGTACTTC; CDR3aa: CASSIGLGETQYF
v_gene: TRBV7-2; abundance: NA; d_gene: NA; j_gene: TRBJ1-5; CDR3nt: TGTGCCAGCAGTGAAATAGGTCGGGATAGCAATCAGCCCCAGCATTTT; CDR3aa: CASSEIGRDSNQPQHF
v_gene: TRBV27; abundance: NA; d_gene: NA; j_gene: TRBJ1-2; CDR3nt: TGTGCCAGCAGTCACACAGGGAATGGCTACACCTTC; CDR3aa: CASSHTGNGYTF
v_gene: TRBV15; abundance: few; d_gene: NA; j_gene: TRBJ2-7; CDR3nt: TGTGCCACCAGCTCATCCTGGGGGAGGGGGGCCTACGAGCAGTACTTC; CDR3aa: CATSSSWGRGAYEQYF
v_gene: TRBV7-9; abundance: NA; d_gene: TRBD2; j_gene: TRBJ2-5; CDR3nt: TGTGCCGGGGGACTAGAAGAGACCCAGTACTTC; CDR3aa: CAGGLEETQYF
v_gene: TRBV10-3; abundance: NA; d_gene: NA; j_gene: TRBJ1-2; CDR3nt: TGTGCCATCAGTCACGGACAACGGCTTAACTATGGCTACACCTTC; CDR3aa: CAISHGQRLNYGYTF
v_gene: TRBV4-2; abundance: NA; d_gene: NA; j_gene: TRBJ2-7; CDR3nt: TGTGCCAGCAGCCAAGATGCTTGGGGCATTGGCTACGAGCAGTACTTC; CDR3aa: CASSQDAWGIGYEQYF
v_gene: TRBV7-9; abundance: few; d_gene: NA; j_gene: TRBJ1-3; CDR3nt: TGTGCCAGCGTGAAGGACAGCTCTGGAAACACCATATATTTT; CDR3aa: CASVKDSSGNTIYF
v_gene: TRBV10-3; abundance: NA; d_gene: NA; j_gene: TRBJ1-1; CDR3nt: TGTGCCATCAGTGGGGGTAACACTGAAGCTTTCTTT; CDR3aa: CAISGGNTEAFF
v_gene: TRBV6-5; abundance: many; d_gene: TRBD2; j_gene: TRBJ2-1; CDR3nt: TGTGCCAGCAGTTACGTCGGGGGGGCCGGCAATGAGCAGTTCTTC; CDR3aa: CASSYVGGAGNEQFF
v_gene: TRBV2; abundance: NA; d_gene: NA; j_gene: TRBJ1-1; CDR3nt: TGTGCCAGCATAGGGGTGCGGCGTGCTGAAGCTTTCTTT; CDR3aa: CASIGVRRAEAFF
v_gene: TRBV10-3; abundance: NA; d_gene: TRBD1; j_gene: TRBJ1-6; CDR3nt: TGTGCCATCAGTGGGACAGGACCCGTTAATTCACCCCTCCACTTT; CDR3aa: CAISGTGPVNSPLHF
v_gene: TRBV4-1; abundance: NA; d_gene: NA; j_gene: TRBJ2-7; CDR3nt: TGCGCCAGCAGCCAGCCTCTTGGCGGGGGCACCTACGAGCGGTACTTC; CDR3aa: CASSQPLGGGTYERYF
v_gene: TRBV2; abundance: NA; d_gene: NA; j_gene: TRBJ1-6; CDR3nt: TGTGCCAGCAGCATAGCTCCAAATTCACCCCTCCACTTT; CDR3aa: CASSIAPNSPLHF
v_gene: TRBV29-1; abundance: NA; d_gene: NA; j_gene: TRBJ2-6; CDR3nt: TGCAGCGTTGTGGGACCCATAAGCTCTGGGGCCAACGTCCTGACTTTC; CDR3aa: CSVVGPISSGANVLTF
v_gene: TRBV2; abundance: NA; d_gene: NA; j_gene: TRBJ1-1; CDR3nt: TGTGCCAGCAATGAGTTCACTGAAGCTTTCTTT; CDR3aa: CASNEFTEAFF
v_gene: TRBV19; abundance: NA; d_gene: TRBD1; j_gene: TRBJ1-2; CDR3nt: TGTGCCAGTAGTAATCGGGACAGGGTTGTCTATGGCTACACCTTC; CDR3aa: CASSNRDRVVYGYTF
v_gene: TRBV7-9; abundance: NA; d_gene: TRBD2; j_gene: TRBJ2-5; CDR3nt: TGTGCCAGCAGCTTGTTAGGGACTAGCGGGAGCGCCCAGTACTTC; CDR3aa: CASSLLGTSGSAQYF
v_gene: TRBV30; abundance: NA; d_gene: TRBD2; j_gene: TRBJ2-3; CDR3nt: TGTGCCTGGTCATTCGTGGGGGGGTCAGATACGCAGTATTTT; CDR3aa: CAWSFVGGSDTQYF
v_gene: TRBV27; abundance: few; d_gene: NA; j_gene: TRBJ1-5; CDR3nt: TGTGCCAGCAGTTTACAGGGAGACGGCAATCAGCCCCAGCATTTT; CDR3aa: CASSLQGDGNQPQHF
v_gene: TRBV29-1; abundance: once; d_gene: NA; j_gene: TRBJ1-2; CDR3nt: TGCAGCGTTGAAGATCGGAGGAGGGTACCTACTCCTAACTATGGCTACACCTTC; CDR3aa: CSVEDRRRVPTPNYGYTF
v_gene: TRBV7-9; abundance: NA; d_gene: NA; j_gene: TRBJ2-1; CDR3nt: TGTGCCAGCAGCTTATATCTGGGCTCCTACAATGAGCAGTTCTTC; CDR3aa: CASSLYLGSYNEQFF
v_gene: TRBV7-8; abundance: NA; d_gene: NA; j_gene: TRBJ2-1; CDR3nt: TGTGCCAGCGAGGTCCTGAATGAGCAGTTCTTC; CDR3aa: CASEVLNEQFF
v_gene: TRBV7-6; abundance: NA; d_gene: NA; j_gene: TRBJ2-7; CDR3nt: TGTGCCAGCAGCCCCTCCGTGAACGAGCAGTACTTC; CDR3aa: CASSPSVNEQYF
v_gene: TRBV25-1; abundance: NA; d_gene: NA; j_gene: TRBJ2-1; CDR3nt: TGTGCCAGCAGTGAGAACAGCGGTGAGGATGAGCAGTTCTTC; CDR3aa: CASSENSGEDEQFF
v_gene: TRBV7-6; abundance: NA; d_gene: NA; j_gene: TRBJ2-2; CDR3nt: TGTGCCAGCAGCTTAGGTCACGGGGAGCTGTTTTTT; CDR3aa: CASSLGHGELFF
v_gene: TRBV20-1; abundance: NA; d_gene: NA; j_gene: TRBJ2-7; CDR3nt: TGCAGTGCGAACTCCAGGGCCCAGGGCCCCTACGAGCAGTACTTC; CDR3aa: CSANSRAQGPYEQYF
v_gene: TRBV7-8; abundance: NA; d_gene: TRBD1; j_gene: TRBJ2-7; CDR3nt: TGCGCCAGCAGCCAAGAACAGGGGGGAAGAGGCGAGCAGTACTTC; CDR3aa: CASSQEQGGRGEQYF
v_gene: TRBV12-3/TRBV12-4; abundance: NA; d_gene: NA; j_gene: TRBJ1-1; CDR3nt: TGTGCCAGCGGAACCAGGGTAAAGGACACTGAAGCTTTCTTT; CDR3aa: CASGTRVKDTEAFF
v_gene: TRBV7-9; abundance: few; d_gene: NA; j_gene: TRBJ1-3; CDR3nt: TGTGCCAGCAGGTTGTTTGTGGGTGCTCGTTTTGGAAACACCATATATTTT; CDR3aa: CASRLFVGARFGNTIYF
v_gene: TRBV7-8; abundance: NA; d_gene: TRBD2; j_gene: TRBJ2-3; CDR3nt: TGTGCCAGCAGCTCGTCCGGGACTAGCGGAGATACGCAGTATTTT; CDR3aa: CASSSSGTSGDTQYF